Sequencing of this T cell receptor beta chain was carried out in a study of blood T cell repertoires in COVID-19. Study in general: Sources were T cells, B-cell-depleted T cells, or PBMCs; the material itself was cDNA or gDNA.

The method was immunoSEQ multiplex PCR; TCRdb's version includes in-frame clones alone and lacks a portion of them. The data contain 300,000 to 400,000 clones, around 90% of them singletons. After removal of 2 bases from V and 3 bases from J, the junction contained 7 bases not matched to a gene. Germline CDR1 reads SGHTA; CDR2 reads FQGNSA. The CDR3 is 16 amino acids. Source material: peripheral blood. The chain couples TRBV7-2 to TRBJ1-5; 7 bases match TRBD1. This clonotype was sampled from a man over 45 with active or convalescent COVID-19. The CDR3 DNA reads as TGTGCCAGCAGCTTAAGGACAGGTGGGGACAATCAGCCCCAGCATTTT. Its protein product is CASSLRTGGDNQPQHF.